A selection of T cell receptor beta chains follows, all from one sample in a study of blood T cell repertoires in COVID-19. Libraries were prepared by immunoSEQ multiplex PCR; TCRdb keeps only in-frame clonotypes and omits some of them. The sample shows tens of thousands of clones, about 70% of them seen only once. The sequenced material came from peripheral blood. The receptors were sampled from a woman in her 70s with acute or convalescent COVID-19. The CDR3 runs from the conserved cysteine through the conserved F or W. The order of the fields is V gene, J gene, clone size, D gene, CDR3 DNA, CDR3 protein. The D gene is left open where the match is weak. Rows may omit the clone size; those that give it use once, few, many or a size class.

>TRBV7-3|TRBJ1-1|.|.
TGTGCCAGCAGCTGGGGGGGCGAGACTGAAGCTTTCTTT
CASSWGGETEAFF
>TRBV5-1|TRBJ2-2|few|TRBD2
TGCGCCAGCAGCTTAAAGTCCCAGCTCGGGGGGACCGGGGAGCTGTTTTTT
CASSLKSQLGGTGELFF
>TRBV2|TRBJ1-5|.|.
TGTGCCAGCAGGCTACGGGGGTCTGGTCAGCCCCAGCATTTT
CASRLRGSGQPQHF
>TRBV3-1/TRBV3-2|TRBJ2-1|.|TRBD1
TGTGCCAGCAGCCAAGTTGAGGGGACAGGGGATGAGCAGTTCTTC
CASSQVEGTGDEQFF
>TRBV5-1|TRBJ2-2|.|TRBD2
TGCGCCAGCAGCCTGGGACTAGGAGAAACCGGGGAGCTGTTTTTT
CASSLGLGETGELFF
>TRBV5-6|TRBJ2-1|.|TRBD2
TGTGCCAGCAGCACTAGCGACCAATACAATGAGCAGTTCTTC
CASSTSDQYNEQFF
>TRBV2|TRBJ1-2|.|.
TGTGCCAGCAGTCAGGATTATGGCTACACCTTC
CASSQDYGYTF
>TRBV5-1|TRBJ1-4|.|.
TGCGCCAGCAGCTTCTCCAGGGGAGATGAAAAACTGTTTTTT
CASSFSRGDEKLFF
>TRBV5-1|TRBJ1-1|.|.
TGCGCCAGCAGCGGGGGGGCTTCAATAAACACTGAAGCTTTCTTT
CASSGGASINTEAFF
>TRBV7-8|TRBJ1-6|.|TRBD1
TGTGCCAGCAGCTTTGGGGACAGGGGGCATTCACCCCTCCACTTT
CASSFGDRGHSPLHF
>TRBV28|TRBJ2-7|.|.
TGTGCCAGCAGTCTCTCAAACAGGGAGTCCCGCTTTTACTTC
CASSLSNRESRFYF
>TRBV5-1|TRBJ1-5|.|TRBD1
TGCGCCAGCAGCTTGGGGCAGGGGGATCAGCCCCAGCATTTT
CASSLGQGDQPQHF
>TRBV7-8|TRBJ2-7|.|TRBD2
TGTGCCAGCAGCTTAGCGCGGGCGCGGGGGGGTTCCTACGAGCAGTACTTC
CASSLARARGGSYEQYF
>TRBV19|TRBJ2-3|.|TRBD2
TGTGCCAGTAGTAGCGGACGGGGGGTTATTGCGGATACGCAGTATTTT
CASSSGRGVIADTQYF
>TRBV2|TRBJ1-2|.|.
TGTGCCAGCAGTGAAAGGGGGTTGTCTTATGGCTACACCTTC
CASSERGLSYGYTF
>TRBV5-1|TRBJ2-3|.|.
TGCGCCAGCAGTCATACAGGGAATACAGATACGCAGTATTTT
CASSHTGNTDTQYF
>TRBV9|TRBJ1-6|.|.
TGTGCCAGCAGCGTGTCTTCTCTTCCGTCTATAGGCGGACCCCTCCACTTT
CASSVSSLPSIGGPLHF
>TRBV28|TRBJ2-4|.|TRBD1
TGTGCCAGCAGTACCCGACAGGGGACCCTCCGAACGTACTTC
CASSTRQGTLRTYF
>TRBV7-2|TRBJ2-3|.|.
TGTGCCAGCAGCTTGGGACTTAATACGCAGTATTTT
CASSLGLNTQYF
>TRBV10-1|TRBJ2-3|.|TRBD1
TGCGCCAGCAGGGACAGGCCCAGCACAGATACGCAGTATTTT
CASRDRPSTDTQYF
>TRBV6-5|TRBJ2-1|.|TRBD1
TGTGCCACCGGGGACAGCTACAATGAGCAGTTCTTC
CATGDSYNEQFF
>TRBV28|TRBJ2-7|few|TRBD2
TGTGCCAGCAGTTTCTGGACTAGCGGAAATTTCGTCCCCTACGAGCAGTACTTC
CASSFWTSGNFVPYEQYF
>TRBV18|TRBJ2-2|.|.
TGTGCCAGCTCACACCTGAGCGGAGCGAACACCGGGGAGCTGTTTTTT
CASSHLSGANTGELFF
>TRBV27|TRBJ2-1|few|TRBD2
TGTGCCAGCACCCCCGGGGGCGGGAGGGCCGGCTACAATGAGCAGTTCTTC
CASTPGGGRAGYNEQFF
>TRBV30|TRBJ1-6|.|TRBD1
TGTGCCTGGACCGTTGGGGACAGCTCCTATAATTCACCCCTCCACTTT
CAWTVGDSSYNSPLHF
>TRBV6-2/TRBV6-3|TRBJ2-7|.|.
TGTGCCAGCAGTTACTCGATCGGTTACGAGCAGTACTTC
CASSYSIGYEQYF
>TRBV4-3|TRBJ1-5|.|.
TGCGCCAGCAGCCAAGATATAGGGGGACAAAATCAGCCCCAGCATTTT
CASSQDIGGQNQPQHF
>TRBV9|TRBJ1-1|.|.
TGTGCCAGCAGCGTCGGGGGGAGGATGAACACTGAAGCTTTCTTT
CASSVGGRMNTEAFF
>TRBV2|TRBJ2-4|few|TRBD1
TGTGCCAGCAGTGAAGCGCTTATACAGGGGTTACGGAACATTCAGTACTTC
CASSEALIQGLRNIQYF
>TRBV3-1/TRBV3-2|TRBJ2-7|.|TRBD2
TGTGCCAGCAGCCTCGGACTAGCGGGGGGAATCCCTTCTGGGCAGTACTTC
CASSLGLAGGIPSGQYF
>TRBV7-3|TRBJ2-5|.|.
TGTGCCAGCAGCCCTCCGCGGGGGAGGGGGGAGACCCAGTACTTC
CASSPPRGRGETQYF
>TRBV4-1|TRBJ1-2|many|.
TGCGCCAGCAGCCCATCTCCGGGGTTAGGCTACACCTTC
CASSPSPGLGYTF
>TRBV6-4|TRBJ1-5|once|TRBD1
TGTGCCAGCAGTGACAGTACAGGGGATGCCCAGCCCCAGCATTTT
CASSDSTGDAQPQHF
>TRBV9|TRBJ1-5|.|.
TGTGCCAGCAGCGTAGGTTCCGGAGTAAATCAGCCCCAGCATTTT
CASSVGSGVNQPQHF
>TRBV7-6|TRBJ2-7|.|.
TGTGCCAGCAGCCCCCGGTGGTGCGAGCAGTACTTC
CASSPRWCEQYF
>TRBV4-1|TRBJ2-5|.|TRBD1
TGCGCCAGCAGCCAACCACCCCGGACAGGACAAGAGACCCAGTACTTC
CASSQPPRTGQETQYF
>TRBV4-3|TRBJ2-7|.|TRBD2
TGCGCCAGCAGCGTTGCTAGCGGAGCCCGATACGAGCAGTACTTC
CASSVASGARYEQYF
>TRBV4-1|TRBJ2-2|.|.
TGCGCCAGCAGCCAAACAGGAGGACAGATGAACACCGGGGAGCTGTTTTTT
CASSQTGGQMNTGELFF
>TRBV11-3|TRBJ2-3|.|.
TGTGCCAGCAGCTGCCACAGGGTACAGACAGATACGCAGTATTTT
CASSCHRVQTDTQYF
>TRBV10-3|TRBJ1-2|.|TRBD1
TGTGCCGGCAGCAGGCAGGGGGCTAACTATGGCTACACCTTC
CAGSRQGANYGYTF
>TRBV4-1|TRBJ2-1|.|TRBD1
TGCGCCAGCAGCCAGGGCACAGGGGCCAATGAGCAGTTCTTC
CASSQGTGANEQFF
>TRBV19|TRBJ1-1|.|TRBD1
TGTGCCGTTGGGACAGGTCGGAGCACTGAAGCTTTCTTT
CAVGTGRSTEAFF
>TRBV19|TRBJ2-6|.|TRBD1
TGTGCCAGTAGGGGACAGGGCCTCTCTGGGGCCAACGTCCTGACTTTC
CASRGQGLSGANVLTF
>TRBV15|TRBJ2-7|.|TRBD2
TGTGCCACCAGCACCACCCTCAGACTAGCGGCCTACGAGCAGTACTTC
CATSTTLRLAAYEQYF
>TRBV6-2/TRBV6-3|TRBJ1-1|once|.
TGTGCCAGCAGTCCATACGGGGGGCACACTGAAGCTTTCTTT
CASSPYGGHTEAFF